What follows are 8 T cell receptor beta chains derived from one specimen sequenced in a study of T cells in Graves' hyperthyroidism and ophthalmopathy. The source material, RNA transcripts, was used to amplify TCR beta CDR3 regions. A first-round RT-PCR of the TCR CDR3 used the HTBI primer set. MiXCR was run by TCRdb on the multiplex PCR reads, yielding one entry per CDR3 protein. The sample holds approximately 620,000 distinct CDR3 sequences, approximately 15% seen once. Material for sequencing was blood. The source of these receptors is a woman aged 25 to 39 with Graves' hyperthyroidism that later progressed to Graves' ophthalmopathy.

This clonotype occurred many times. The rearrangement joins TRBV28 to TRBJ1-6; D unclear. Trimming removed 4 bases from V and 0 bases from J, with 7 bases in between. CDR3 length: 15 amino acids. Per the germline V gene, CDR1 is MDHEN and CDR2 is SYDVKM. CDR3 amino acids: CASSSVSSYNSPLHF. The CDR3 region has the DNA TGTGCCAGCAGTTCCGTGAGCTCCTATAATTCACCCCTCCACTTT.

This clonotype showed up just a few times. The J gene is TRBJ2-1, the V gene TRBV12-3 or TRBV12-4, with D perhaps assigned TRBD1 or TRBD2 (6 bases each). The V gene lost 3 bases and the J gene lost 9 bases, with 12 bases spanning the gap. The CDR3 spans 13 residues. This chain's CDR3 is CASSFQGRGEQFF. CDR3 DNA sequence: TGTGCCAGCAGTTTTCAGGGGCGGGGTGAGCAGTTCTTC.

This clonotype was counted many times. CDR3 protein: CASGTGSYEQYF. CDR3 nucleotides: TGTGCCAGCGGGACAGGTTCCTACGAGCAGTACTTC. The V and J genes are TRBV28 and TRBJ2-7; 8 bases are shared with TRBD1. Germline CDR1 MDHEN, CDR2 SYDVKM. The CDR3 length is 12 residues. V was pared by 8 bases and J by 1 base, with 1 base of the junction left unmatched.

This clonotype has at least ten counts. The chain uses TRBV28 and TRBJ2-5, with D perhaps matching TRBD1 (6 bases). The length of the CDR3 is 14 residues. Germline V lookup: CDR1 MDHEN, CDR2 SYDVKM. The V gene lost 2 bases and the J gene lost 0 bases, with 7 bases spanning the gap. The CDR3 loop reads CASSLRGNQETQYF. The CDR3 bases are TGTGCCAGCAGTTTAAGGGGGAACCAAGAGACCCAGTACTTC.

Comment on this clonotype: A junction boundary mismatches the germline segment, possibly from a read error. The chain recombines TRBV5-8 with TRBJ1-5; D not resolved. From germline, CDR1 is SGHTS and CDR2 YDEGEE. This CDR3 contains 17 residues. As DNA, the CDR3 is TGTGCCAACAGCAGGCAAAGAGGGTTCCGTAGCAATCAGCCCCAGCATTTT. It codes for CANSRQRGFRSNQPQHF. Together with reference TRBV5-8 and TRBJ1-5, the CDR3 gives the full variable domain: EAGVTQSPTHLIKTRGQQATLRCSPISGHTSVYWYQQALGLGLQFLLWYDEGEERNRGNFPPRFSGRQFPNYSSELNVNALELEDSALYLCANSRQRGFRSNQPQHFGDGTRLSIL.

This clonotype was seen ten or more times. The chain links TRBV20-1 to TRBJ1-1; D is undetermined. This CDR3 has 14 amino acids. Trimming took off 3 bases at V and 0 bases at J, with 11 bases between the two ends. The germline V gene encodes CDR1 DFQATT and CDR2 SNEGSKA (reference sequence). The CDR3 DNA follows: TGCAGTGCTAGCCGGATCCTAATGAACACTGAAGCTTTCTTT. Translation gives CSASRILMNTEAFF.

This clonotype appeared many times. The V call is TRBV20-1, the J call TRBJ1-2; D unclear. There are 12 residues in the CDR3. Germline V CDR1 and CDR2: DFQATT, SNEGSKA (reference sequence). The ends were cut back, 2 bases at V and 4 bases at J, with 8 bases in the middle. CDR3 nucleotides: TGCAGTGCTAGACGTCCCCTCTATGGCTACACCTTC. Translated: CSARRPLYGYTF.

At least ten counts were recorded for this clonotype. The J gene is TRBJ1-5, the V gene TRBV5-6; D call uncertain. With 4 bases removed from V and 6 bases from J, the gap between germline ends came to 8 bases. The CDR3 sequence is 12 residues long. Germline CDR1 reads SGHDT; CDR2 reads YYEEEE. The CDR3 sequence is CASSRPGQPQHF. CDR3 DNA: TGTGCCAGCAGCCGACCCGGTCAGCCCCAGCATTTT.